This is a list of T cell receptor beta chains from one sample in a study of T cell responses to AZD1222 COVID-19 vaccine. Method: immunoSEQ multiplex PCR; TCRdb's copy keeps in-frame clones and lacks some. The sample records 150,000 to 200,000 clones, around 90% being singletons. The source material was peripheral blood, sampled 28 days after the second AZD1222 dose. The receptors here all came from an adult who received the AZD1222 COVID-19 vaccine. The CDR3 runs from the conserved cysteine through the conserved F or W. The order of the fields is D gene, CDR3 length, V gene, J gene, clone size, CDR3 DNA, CDR3 protein. The D gene is left open where the match is weak. The size entry is marked missing in some rows and otherwise reads once, few, many or a size class.

>TRBD1|15|TRBV30|TRBJ1-6|-
TGTGCCTGTAACCCCCGGGACAGGGGGAATTCACCCCTCCACTTT
CACNPRDRGNSPLHF
>TRBD1|15|TRBV5-8|TRBJ1-5|-
TGTGCCAGCAGCTCGGGACAGGGGCAATTCCAGCCCCAGCATTTT
CASSSGQGQFQPQHF
>TRBD1|15|TRBV29-1|TRBJ1-4|-
TGCAGCGTTGAGGGAGGACAGGGTAATTACGAAAAACTGTTTTTT
CSVEGGQGNYEKLFF
>TRBD2|16|TRBV5-1|TRBJ2-1|-
TGCGCCAGCAGCTTGGTCAGACTAGCGGGGGGCAATGAGCAGTTCTTC
CASSLVRLAGGNEQFF
>TRBD1|15|TRBV6-5|TRBJ1-5|-
TGTGCCAGCAGACAGGGGGGCTATAGCAATCAGCCCCAGCATTTT
CASRQGGYSNQPQHF
>-|10|TRBV20-1|TRBJ1-4|-
TGCAGTGCTAGTCCAGATAAACTGTTTTTT
CSASPDKLFF
>-|12|TRBV18|TRBJ2-7|-
TGTGCCAGCTCACCAACGGGCTACGAGCAGTACTTC
CASSPTGYEQYF
>-|15|TRBV5-1|TRBJ1-4|-
TGCGCCAGCAGCGGCGGATTGTCCAGTAATGAAAAACTGTTTTTT
CASSGGLSSNEKLFF
>-|15|TRBV4-1|TRBJ1-5|-
TGCGCCAGCAGCCAAGCGGTCATTAGCAATCAGCCCCAGCATTTT
CASSQAVISNQPQHF
>TRBD2|16|TRBV27|TRBJ2-3|once
TGTGCCAGCTCAGAGCGGGGGGCCCCTAGCACAGATACGCAGTATTTT
CASSERGAPSTDTQYF
>-|13|TRBV7-9|TRBJ2-3|-
TGTGCCAGCAGCCTACCCCCGGTAGATACGCAGTATTTT
CASSLPPVDTQYF
>TRBD1|12|TRBV29-1|TRBJ1-2|few
TGCAGCGTTGCAGGGACAGTGGATGGCTACACCTTC
CSVAGTVDGYTF
>TRBD1|13|TRBV5-4|TRBJ1-2|-
TGTGCCAGCAGCAGGGACAGATTTGCCGGCTACACCTTC
CASSRDRFAGYTF
>-|15|TRBV28|TRBJ2-5|-
TGTGCCTCCCGTGGCATGTCGGCCTCGGGAGAGACCCAGTACTTC
CASRGMSASGETQYF
>-|15|TRBV5-1|TRBJ1-1|-
TGCGCCAGCAGCTTGAATGGGGACGGGGGCACTGAAGCTTTCTTT
CASSLNGDGGTEAFF
>-|16|TRBV5-5|TRBJ1-5|-
TGTGCCAGCAGCTTGAGGTTGGCAGAGGGAGGTCAGCCCCAGCATTTT
CASSLRLAEGGQPQHF
>-|17|TRBV28|TRBJ1-2|once
TGTGCCAGCAGTCCCCACGGTATAAAGGATCTAATCTATGGCTACACCTTC
CASSPHGIKDLIYGYTF
>-|17|TRBV4-1|TRBJ1-3|-
TGCGCCAGCAGCCAAGAACCCGCCCAGGGATCTGGAAACACCATATATTTT
CASSQEPAQGSGNTIYF
>-|17|TRBV4-1|TRBJ1-2|-
TGCGCCAGCAGCCAAGATTGGGAGGGGCGTACTAACTATGGCTACACCTTC
CASSQDWEGRTNYGYTF
>TRBD1|14|TRBV18|TRBJ1-1|-
TGTGCCAGCTCACCGAACGACAGGGAGACTGAAGCTTTCTTT
CASSPNDRETEAFF
>TRBD1|14|TRBV27|TRBJ1-5|-
TGTGCCAGCAGTTTTGACAGGGGTGGTCAGCCCCAGCATTTT
CASSFDRGGQPQHF
>-|15|TRBV23-1|TRBJ1-1|-
TGCGCCAGCAGTCACTCCAGGCGACGATGCACTGAAGCTTTCTTT
CASSHSRRRCTEAFF
>TRBD2|19|TRBV30|TRBJ2-1|-
TGTGCCTGGAGTTCCGGGACTAGCGGGGGGAGGAGCTCCTACAATGAGCAGTTCTTC
CAWSSGTSGGRSSYNEQFF
>-|15|TRBV6-2/TRBV6-3|TRBJ1-5|few
TGTGCCAGCAGCCGATCGGGACCTCCCAATCAGCCCCAGCATTTT
CASSRSGPPNQPQHF
>TRBD1|15|TRBV5-6|TRBJ1-2|-
TGTGCCAGCAGCTCACGGACAGGGAGGAACTATGGCTACACCTTC
CASSSRTGRNYGYTF
>TRBD1|21|TRBV10-3|TRBJ1-6|once
TGTGCCATCAGTGAGTCGCCCGCGGACAGGGCTGGAAGCTCCTATAATTCACCCCTCCACTTT
CAISESPADRAGSSYNSPLHF
>-|16|TRBV25-1|TRBJ2-2|-
TGTGCCAGCAGTGAATCCCAGCTCTCGAACACCGGGGAGCTGTTTTTT
CASSESQLSNTGELFF
>TRBD1|14|TRBV19|TRBJ1-1|-
TGTGCCAGTAGTGAGACAGGGGTTGGCACTGAAGCTTTCTTT
CASSETGVGTEAFF
>TRBD1|14|TRBV29-1|TRBJ1-4|-
TGCAGCGTATCAGGACAGGGGGGGGGAGAAAAACTGTTTTTT
CSVSGQGGGEKLFF
>-|14|TRBV6-5|TRBJ1-1|-
TGTGCCAGCAGCCTCGGTTGGACTTCTAAGGGAGCTTTCTTT
CASSLGWTSKGAFF
>TRBD1|13|TRBV29-1|TRBJ1-1|-
TGCAGCGTTGTGGCAGGGGGTTACACTGAAGCTTTCTTT
CSVVAGGYTEAFF
>TRBD1|20|TRBV19|TRBJ2-4|-
TGTGCCAGTACGTGGTCCGCGGGACAGGTCCTCACTCGGGCCAAAAACATTCAGTACTTC
CASTWSAGQVLTRAKNIQYF
>-|16|TRBV3-1/TRBV3-2|TRBJ1-4|once
TGTGCCAGCAGCCAAGACGTTGCGGCAACTAATGAAAAACTGTTTTTT
CASSQDVAATNEKLFF
>TRBD2|17|TRBV4-2|TRBJ2-1|-
TGTGCCAGCAGCCTTAGACCCTCTAGCGGGGGGGCAAATGAGCAGTTCTTC
CASSLRPSSGGANEQFF
>-|16|TRBV5-1|TRBJ2-7|once
TGCGCCAGCAGCTTGGCCCCTTCAGGACAGACCTACGAGCAGTACTTC
CASSLAPSGQTYEQYF
>-|17|TRBV4-1|TRBJ1-1|-
TGCGCCAGCAGCCAAGTTTCTTTCCGAGGGGGGTTCACTGAAGCTTTCTTT
CASSQVSFRGGFTEAFF
>-|15|TRBV27|TRBJ1-3|-
TGTGCCAGCAGTTTGAAAGGATTCTCTGGAAACACCATATATTTT
CASSLKGFSGNTIYF
>-|14|TRBV7-9|TRBJ1-5|-
TGTGCCAGCAGCTCCTCACAGGGAAGTCAGCCCCAGCATTTT
CASSSSQGSQPQHF
>-|16|TRBV28|TRBJ2-3|-
TGTGCCAGCAGTTCCAGGGGCCCAACCTGGACAGATACGCAGTATTTT
CASSSRGPTWTDTQYF
>-|16|TRBV6-5|TRBJ2-2|-
TGTGCCAGCAGTTACTCGCAGGGGAGGAACACCGGGGAGCTGTTTTTT
CASSYSQGRNTGELFF
>TRBD1|16|TRBV4-1|TRBJ2-1|-
TGCGCCAGCAGCCGGGAGGGACAGGGTTTCGTCAATGAGCAGTTCTTC
CASSREGQGFVNEQFF
>-|12|TRBV4-1|TRBJ1-4|once
TGCGCCAGCAGCCAAGACCCCCGGGTACTGTTTTTT
CASSQDPRVLFF
>-|15|TRBV7-9|TRBJ2-5|-
TGTGCCAGCAGCTCTCGAAACCCGGGGCAGGAGACCCAGTACTTC
CASSSRNPGQETQYF
>-|14|TRBV12-5|TRBJ2-1|-
TGTGCTAGTGGCAAGGCCAGCTCCTACAATGAGCAGTTCTTC
CASGKASSYNEQFF
>TRBD1|14|TRBV14|TRBJ2-1|-
TGTGCCAGCAGCCCCCGACAGGGGACCAATGAGCAGTTCTTC
CASSPRQGTNEQFF